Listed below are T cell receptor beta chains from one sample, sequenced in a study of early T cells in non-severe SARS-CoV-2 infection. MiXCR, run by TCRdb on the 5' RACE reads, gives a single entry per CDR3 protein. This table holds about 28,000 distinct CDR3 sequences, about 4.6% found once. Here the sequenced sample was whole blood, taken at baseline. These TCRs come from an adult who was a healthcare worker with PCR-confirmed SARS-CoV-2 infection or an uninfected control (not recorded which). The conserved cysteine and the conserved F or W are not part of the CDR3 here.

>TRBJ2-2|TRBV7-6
ASSLGGTPRTGELF
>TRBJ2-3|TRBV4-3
ASSQGVRGAGDTQY
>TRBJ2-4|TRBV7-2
ASSPNPGGDIQY
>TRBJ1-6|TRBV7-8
ASTPGQGGIWNSPLH
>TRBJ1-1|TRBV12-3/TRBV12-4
ASSFSGREAF
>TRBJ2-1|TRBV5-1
ASRRFFTDNEQF
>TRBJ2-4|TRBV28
ASSSTDGQIAKNIQY
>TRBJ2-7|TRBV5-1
ASSLQGTGGEQY
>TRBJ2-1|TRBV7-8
ASSPLQRESYNEQF
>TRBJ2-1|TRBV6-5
ASSKGQTPYNEQF
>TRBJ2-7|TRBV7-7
ASSFHGHLNYEQY
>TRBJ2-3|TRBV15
ATSRGEGSTDTQY
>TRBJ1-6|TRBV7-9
ASSPNNSPLH
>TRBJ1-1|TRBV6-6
ASSFGQGRMNTEAF
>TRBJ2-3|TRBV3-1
ASSQEKGSGGTDTQY
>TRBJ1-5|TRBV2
ASSDGFSSQSQH
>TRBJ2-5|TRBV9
ASSDGVKETQY
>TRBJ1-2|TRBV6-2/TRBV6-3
ASRRTPPIRDGYT
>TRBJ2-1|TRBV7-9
ASSLGGTSIEQF
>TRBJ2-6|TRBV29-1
SVGEISGANVLT
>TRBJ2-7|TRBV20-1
SASEGVSYEQY
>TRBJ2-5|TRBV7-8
ASSGSSDFMETQY
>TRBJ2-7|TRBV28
ATQRAFGTQTYEQY
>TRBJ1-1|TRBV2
ASSDPGRTISGTEAF
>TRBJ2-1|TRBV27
ASSFMLPYNEQF
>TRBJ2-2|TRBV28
ASLVAVTGELF
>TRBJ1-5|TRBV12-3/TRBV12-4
ASRGGLGNQPQH
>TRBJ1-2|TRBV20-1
SAPGTAVDVGYT
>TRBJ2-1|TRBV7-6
ASSPGTSGTQQF
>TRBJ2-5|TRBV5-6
ASSLNRYQETQY
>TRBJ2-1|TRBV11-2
ASSIDSNEQF
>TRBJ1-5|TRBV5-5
ASSLVQGVQPQH
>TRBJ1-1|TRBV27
ANPQGNTEAF
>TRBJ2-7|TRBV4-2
ASSHRLAARDEQY
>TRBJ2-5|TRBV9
ASSDRAETQY
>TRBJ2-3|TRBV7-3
ASSLRSYPSGALSTDTQY